This T cell receptor (beta chain) originates from a study of cytomegalovirus exposure and HLA in healthy donors. 60 Vbeta and 13 Jbeta primers were used in PCR. Profiled with immunoSEQ multiplex PCR; TCRdb holds only in-frame clones, not every one. In the table there are 100,000 to 150,000 clones, about 79% of which are singletons. Germline-derived CDR1 and CDR2 are SGHDN and FVKESK. The ends were cut back, 1 base at V and 1 base at J, with 13 bases in the middle. This CDR3 is built from 17 residues. Source material: PBMCs. This chain uses TRBV14 with TRBJ2-2, with no clear D. The source is a man in his fifties or sixties in good health and CMV-seronegative. The CDR3 DNA reads as TGTGCCAGCAGCCAAGGAAGATTAGTTCGGAACACCGGGGAGCTGTTTTTT. Its protein product is CASSQGRLVRNTGELFF.